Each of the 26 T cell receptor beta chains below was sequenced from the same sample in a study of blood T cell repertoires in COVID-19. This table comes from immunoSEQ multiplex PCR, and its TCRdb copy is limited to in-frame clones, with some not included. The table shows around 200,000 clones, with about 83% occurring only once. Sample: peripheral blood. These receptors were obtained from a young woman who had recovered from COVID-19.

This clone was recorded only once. This CDR3 reads CASSYSRARTHSYEQYV. In DNA, the CDR3 is TGTGCCAGCAGTTACTCGAGGGCTAGAACACACTCCTACGAGCAGTACGTC. The chain recombines TRBV6-2 or TRBV6-3 with TRBJ2-7, with D maybe TRBD2 (5 bases). The CDR3 extends over 17 amino acids. Germline-derived CDR1 and CDR2 are MNHEY and SVGEGT. V gave up 0 bases and J gave up 0 bases, with 15 bases separating them.

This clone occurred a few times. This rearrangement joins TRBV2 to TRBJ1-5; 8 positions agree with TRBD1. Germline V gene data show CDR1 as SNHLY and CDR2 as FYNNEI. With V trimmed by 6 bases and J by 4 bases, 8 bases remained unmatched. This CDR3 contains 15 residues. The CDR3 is CASSVDRAYNQPQHF. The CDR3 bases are TGTGCCAGCAGCGTGGACAGGGCATATAATCAGCCCCAGCATTTT.

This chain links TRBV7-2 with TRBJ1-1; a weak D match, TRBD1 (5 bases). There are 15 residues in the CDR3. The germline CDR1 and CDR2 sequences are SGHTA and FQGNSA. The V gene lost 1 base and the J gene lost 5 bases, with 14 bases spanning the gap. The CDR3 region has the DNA TGTGCCAGCAGCTTAGACGTGTCGGGGGGGACTGAAGCTTTCTTT. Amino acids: CASSLDVSGGTEAFF.

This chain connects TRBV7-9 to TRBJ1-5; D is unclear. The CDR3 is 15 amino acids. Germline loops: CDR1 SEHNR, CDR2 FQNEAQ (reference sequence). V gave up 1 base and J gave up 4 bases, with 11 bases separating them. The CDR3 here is CASSLGGDPNQPQHF. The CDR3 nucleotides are TGTGCCAGCAGCTTAGGCGGCGACCCAAATCAGCCCCAGCATTTT.

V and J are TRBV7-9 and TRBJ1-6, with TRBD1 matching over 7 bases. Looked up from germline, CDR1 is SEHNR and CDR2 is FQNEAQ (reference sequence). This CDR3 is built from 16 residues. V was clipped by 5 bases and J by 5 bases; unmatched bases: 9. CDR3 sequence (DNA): TGTGCCAGCAGCCTGGGACAGCTCGGCGATAATTCACCCCTCCACTTT. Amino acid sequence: CASSLGQLGDNSPLHF.

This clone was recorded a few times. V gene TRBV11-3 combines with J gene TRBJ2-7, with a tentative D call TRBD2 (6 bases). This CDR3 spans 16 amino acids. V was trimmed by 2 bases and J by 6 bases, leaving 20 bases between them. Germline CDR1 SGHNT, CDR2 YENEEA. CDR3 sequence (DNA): TGTGCCAGCAGCTTAATTCTAGCGTATGTGGGAGTCGAGCAGTACGTC. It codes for CASSLILAYVGVEQYV.

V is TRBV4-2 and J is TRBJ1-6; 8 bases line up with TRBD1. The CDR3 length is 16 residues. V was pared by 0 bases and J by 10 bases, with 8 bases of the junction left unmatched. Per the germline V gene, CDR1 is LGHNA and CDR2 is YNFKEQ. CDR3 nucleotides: TGTGCCAGCAGCCAAGATCAAGGGACAGGACCCTCACCCCTCCACTTT. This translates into CASSQDQGTGPSPLHF.

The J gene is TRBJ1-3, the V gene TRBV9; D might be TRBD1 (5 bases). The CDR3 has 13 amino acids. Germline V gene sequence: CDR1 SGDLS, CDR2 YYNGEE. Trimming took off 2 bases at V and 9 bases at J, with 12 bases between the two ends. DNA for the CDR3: TGTGCCAGCAGCGTCCTCCAGGGTAGCACCATATATTTT. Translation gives CASSVLQGSTIYF.

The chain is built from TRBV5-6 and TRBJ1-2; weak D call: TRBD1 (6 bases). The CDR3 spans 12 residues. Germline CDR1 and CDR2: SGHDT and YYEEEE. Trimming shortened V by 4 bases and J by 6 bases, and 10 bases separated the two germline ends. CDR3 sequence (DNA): TGTGCCAGCAGCAGTACAGGGAATGGCTACACCTTC. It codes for CASSSTGNGYTF.

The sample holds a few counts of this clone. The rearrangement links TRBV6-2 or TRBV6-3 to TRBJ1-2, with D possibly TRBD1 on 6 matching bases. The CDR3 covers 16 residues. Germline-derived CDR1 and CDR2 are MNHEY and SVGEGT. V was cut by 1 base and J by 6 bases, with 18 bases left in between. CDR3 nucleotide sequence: TGTGCCAGCAGTTACTTTGCTCCAAGTTGGACAGATGGCTACACCTTC. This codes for CASSYFAPSWTDGYTF.

Here the CDR3 DNA reads TGTGCCAGCAGCCCCACGGAGTACAGACAGGGGACCCAGTACTTC. As protein: CASSPTEYRQGTQYF. The chain uses TRBV7-9 and TRBJ2-5; TRBD1 aligns across 7 bases. CDR1 is SEHNR, CDR2 FQNEAQ, per germline (reference sequence). V trimming: 5 bases; J trimming: 7 bases; junction bases outside the gene matches: 13. CDR3 length equals 15 residues.

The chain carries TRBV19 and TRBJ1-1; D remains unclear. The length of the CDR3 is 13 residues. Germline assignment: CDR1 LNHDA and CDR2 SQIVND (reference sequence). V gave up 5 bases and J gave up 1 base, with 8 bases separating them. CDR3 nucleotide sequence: TGTGCCAGTAGTTCCTCCAGGAACACTGAAGCTTTCTTT. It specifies CASSSSRNTEAFF.

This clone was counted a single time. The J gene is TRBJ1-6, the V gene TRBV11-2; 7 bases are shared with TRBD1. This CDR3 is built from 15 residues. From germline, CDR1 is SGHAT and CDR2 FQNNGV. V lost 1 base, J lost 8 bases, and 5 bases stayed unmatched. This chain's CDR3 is CASSLVRGIYSPLHF. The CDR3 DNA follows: TGTGCCAGCAGCTTAGTCAGGGGGATTTATTCACCCCTCCACTTT.

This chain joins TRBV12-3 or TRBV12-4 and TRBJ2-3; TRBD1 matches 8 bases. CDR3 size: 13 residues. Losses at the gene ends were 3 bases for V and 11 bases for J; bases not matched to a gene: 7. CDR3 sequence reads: CASSLQGAQVQYF. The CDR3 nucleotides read TGTGCCAGCAGTTTGCAGGGGGCTCAGGTGCAGTATTTT.

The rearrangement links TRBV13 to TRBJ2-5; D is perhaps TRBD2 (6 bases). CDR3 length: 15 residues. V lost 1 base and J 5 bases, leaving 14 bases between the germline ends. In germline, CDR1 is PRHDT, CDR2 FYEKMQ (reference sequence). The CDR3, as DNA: TGTGCCAGCAGCTTAGCACTAGCAATATTGGAGACCCAGTACTTC. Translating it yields CASSLALAILETQYF.

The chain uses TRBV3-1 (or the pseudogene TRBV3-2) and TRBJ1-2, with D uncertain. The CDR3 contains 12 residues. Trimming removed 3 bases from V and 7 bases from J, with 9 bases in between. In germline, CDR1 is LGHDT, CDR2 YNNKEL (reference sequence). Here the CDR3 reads CASSQGVGGYTF. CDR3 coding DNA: TGTGCCAGCAGCCAGGGAGTTGGTGGCTACACCTTC.

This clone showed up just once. The chain's CDR3 is CASRVAGWDTEAFF. The CDR3 region has the DNA TGTGCCAGCAGAGTAGCGGGCTGGGACACTGAAGCTTTCTTT. The chain combines TRBV5-6 with TRBJ1-1; D unresolved. Germline CDR1 is SGHDT and CDR2 is YYEEEE. CDR3 length: 14 amino acids. V lost 5 bases, J lost 3 bases, and 14 bases lay in between.

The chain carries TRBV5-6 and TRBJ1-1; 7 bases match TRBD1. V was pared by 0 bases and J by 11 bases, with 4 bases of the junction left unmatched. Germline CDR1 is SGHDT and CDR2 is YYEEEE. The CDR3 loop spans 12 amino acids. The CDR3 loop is CASSLDTGAAFF. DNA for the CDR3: TGTGCCAGCAGCTTGGATACAGGGGCGGCTTTCTTT.

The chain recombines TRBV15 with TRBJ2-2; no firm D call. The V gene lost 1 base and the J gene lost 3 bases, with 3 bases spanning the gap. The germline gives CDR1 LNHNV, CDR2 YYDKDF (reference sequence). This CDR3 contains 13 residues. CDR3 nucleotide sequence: TGTGCCACCAGCAGAGTCGACACCGGGGAGCTGTTTTTT. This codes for CATSRVDTGELFF.

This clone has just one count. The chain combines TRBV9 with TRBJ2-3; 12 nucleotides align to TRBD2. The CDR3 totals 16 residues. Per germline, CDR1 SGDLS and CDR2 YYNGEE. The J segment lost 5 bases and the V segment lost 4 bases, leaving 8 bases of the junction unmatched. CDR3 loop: CASSPRLAGAGDTQYF. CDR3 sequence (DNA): TGTGCCAGCAGCCCAAGACTAGCGGGGGCCGGAGATACGCAGTATTTT.

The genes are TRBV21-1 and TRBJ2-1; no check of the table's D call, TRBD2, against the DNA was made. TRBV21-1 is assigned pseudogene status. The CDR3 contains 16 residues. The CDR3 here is CASSKVTSGIYNEQFF. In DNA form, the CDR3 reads TGTGCCAGCAGCAAAGTGACTAGCGGGATTTACAATGAGCAGTTCTTC.

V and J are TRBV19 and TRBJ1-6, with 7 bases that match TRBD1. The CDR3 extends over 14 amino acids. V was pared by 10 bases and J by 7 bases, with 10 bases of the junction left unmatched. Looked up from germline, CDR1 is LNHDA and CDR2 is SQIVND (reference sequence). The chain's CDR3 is CATGIRTGNSPLHF. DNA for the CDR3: TGTGCCACTGGGATCCGGACAGGAAATTCACCCCTCCACTTT.

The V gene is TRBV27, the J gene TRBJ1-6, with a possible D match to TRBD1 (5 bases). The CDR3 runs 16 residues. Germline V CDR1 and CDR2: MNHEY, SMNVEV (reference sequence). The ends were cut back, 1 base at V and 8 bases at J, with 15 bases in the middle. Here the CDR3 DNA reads TGTGCCAGCAGTTTATTAGGCCCCCGGGGGGATTCACCCCTCCACTTT. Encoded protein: CASSLLGPRGDSPLHF.

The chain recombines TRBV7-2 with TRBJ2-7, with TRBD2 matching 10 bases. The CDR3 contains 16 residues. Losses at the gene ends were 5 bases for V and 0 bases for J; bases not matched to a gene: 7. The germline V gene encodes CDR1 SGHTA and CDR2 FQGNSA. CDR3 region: CASSPGLALSSYEQYV. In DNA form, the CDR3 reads TGTGCCAGCAGCCCGGGACTAGCGCTTAGCTCCTACGAGCAGTACGTC.

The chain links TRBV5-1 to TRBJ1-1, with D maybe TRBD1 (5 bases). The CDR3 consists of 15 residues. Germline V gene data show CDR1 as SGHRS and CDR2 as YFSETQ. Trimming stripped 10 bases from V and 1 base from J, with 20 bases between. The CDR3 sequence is CAGFRPLQGNTEAFF. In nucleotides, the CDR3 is TGCGCCGGCTTTAGACCGCTGCAGGGGAACACTGAAGCTTTCTTT.

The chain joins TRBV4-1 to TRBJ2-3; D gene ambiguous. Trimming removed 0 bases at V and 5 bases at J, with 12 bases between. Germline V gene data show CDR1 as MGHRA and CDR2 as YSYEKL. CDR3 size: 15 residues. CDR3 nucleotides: TGCGCCAGCAGCCAAGATACTTTGGTCGGAGATACGCAGTATTTT. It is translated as CASSQDTLVGDTQYF.